The 20 T cell receptor beta chains below were found in one sample sequenced in a study of blood T cell repertoires in COVID-19. Assay: immunoSEQ multiplex PCR; the TCRdb copy retains only in-frame clones and omits some. Of 99,000 or so clones in the sample, about 89% are singletons; the top ten hold 5.1%. The source material was peripheral blood. The receptor set was obtained from a human donor in a cohort sampled during active COVID-19.

The chain is built from TRBV4-2 and TRBJ2-5, with TRBD2 matching over 12 bases. The assigned J gene may be wrong: the sequence end matches TRBJ2-7 better. This CDR3 comprises 15 residues. Germline V gene sequence: CDR1 LGHNA, CDR2 YNFKEQ. The CDR3 here is CASSPTSGSVYEQYF. The CDR3 DNA sequence: TGTGCCAGCAGTCCGACTAGCGGGAGTGTCTACGAGCAGTACTTC.

This sequence joins TRBV7-2 and TRBJ1-2, with D possibly matching TRBD1 (5 bases). Germline lookup yields CDR1 SGHTA and CDR2 FQGNSA. The germline V and J ends were trimmed by 1 base and 2 bases, with 11 bases remaining between them. This CDR3 has 15 amino acids. CDR3 nucleotides: TGTGCCAGCAGCTTAGGTCCGGGGGAGAACTATGGCTACACCTTC. Its protein product is CASSLGPGENYGYTF.

This clone was seen only once. This chain joins TRBV29-1 and TRBJ2-1, with D unclear. In germline, CDR1 is SQVTM, CDR2 ANQGSEA. Trimming took off 5 bases at V and 5 bases at J, with 4 bases between the two ends. The CDR3 loop spans 10 amino acids. In DNA form, the CDR3 reads TGCAGCGTTTTTAACAATGAGCAGTTCTTC. This codes for CSVFNNEQFF.

The V call is TRBV27, the J call TRBJ2-2, with D tentatively TRBD2 (5 bases). In germline, CDR1 is MNHEY, CDR2 SMNVEV (reference sequence). V shed 6 bases and J shed 4 bases, with 15 bases lying between them. The CDR3 is made up of 15 amino acids. The CDR3 bases are TGTGCCAGCAGCCCAGCCCCCAGCGGCACCGGGGAGCTGTTTTTT. It translates to CASSPAPSGTGELFF.

This sequence joins TRBV13 and TRBJ2-3; 8 positions agree with TRBD1. Germline loops: CDR1 PRHDT, CDR2 FYEKMQ (reference sequence). Trimming took 5 bases from V and 9 from J; bases not matched to a gene: 4. The CDR3 runs to 12 residues. CDR3 bases: TGTGCCAGCAGCCTCAGGGGGCAGACGCAGTATTTT. Its protein is CASSLRGQTQYF.

The chain joins TRBV4-1 to TRBJ2-1, with 7 bases identical to TRBD1. Per the germline V gene, CDR1 is MGHRA and CDR2 is YSYEKL. This CDR3 has 14 residues. The V gene end was trimmed by 5 bases and the J gene end by 4 bases; junction bases not matched to a gene: 5. The CDR3 reads CASSFYRGYNEQFF. The DNA of the CDR3 is TGCGCCAGCAGCTTCTACAGGGGATACAATGAGCAGTTCTTC.

The J gene is TRBJ2-7, the V gene TRBV12-3 or TRBV12-4, with TRBD1 as a possible D gene (5 bases). V lost 7 bases and J lost 4, with 11 bases in between. The CDR3 loop spans 12 amino acids. Here the CDR3 DNA reads TGTGCCAGCACAGGGTCAAGATACGAGCAGTACTTC. Encoded protein: CASTGSRYEQYF.

The chain employs TRBV5-6 and TRBJ2-3; 8 bases are a match to TRBD2. The CDR3 extends over 15 amino acids. V shed 4 bases and J 4 bases; nucleotides not matched to a gene: 8. Germline values: CDR1 SGHDT, CDR2 YYEEEE. CDR3 DNA: TGTGCCAGCAGCCTTCGGGGACTAGGGCCAGATACGCAGTATTTT. As protein: CASSLRGLGPDTQYF.

The chain has TRBV6-1 and TRBJ1-6; no firm D call. V lost 2 bases, J lost 0 bases, and 11 bases lay in between. Germline V gene lookup returns CDR1 MNHNS and CDR2 SASEGT. This CDR3 comprises 17 residues. CDR3 protein: CASSELPGSSYNSPLHF. Here the CDR3 DNA reads TGTGCCAGCAGTGAACTTCCGGGGAGCTCCTATAATTCACCCCTCCACTTT.

The chain carries TRBV5-1 and TRBJ1-1; 8 nucleotides agree with TRBD1. With V trimmed by 3 bases and J by 2 bases, 3 bases remained unmatched. The CDR3 covers 14 residues. Germline lookup yields CDR1 SGHRS and CDR2 YFSETQ. Here the CDR3 reads CASSWGQANTEAFF. CDR3 bases: TGCGCCAGCAGCTGGGGACAGGCCAACACTGAAGCTTTCTTT.

The chain has TRBV18 and TRBJ2-5, with 15 nucleotides matching TRBD2. V lost 3 bases to trimming and J lost 1 base; unmatched junction nucleotides: 12. The V gene's germline CDR1 is KGHSH and CDR2 LQKENI. The CDR3 is 20 residues long. The CDR3 reads CASSPYTGTSGGQLQETQYF. CDR3 nucleotides: TGTGCCAGCTCACCTTACACCGGGACTAGCGGGGGGCAGCTCCAAGAGACCCAGTACTTC.

This chain links TRBV6-6 with TRBJ2-5, with D tentatively TRBD2 (6 bases). The germline CDR1 and CDR2 sequences are MNHNY and SVGAGI (reference sequence). The CDR3 sequence is 13 residues long. V lost 4 bases and J lost 0, with 6 bases in between. The CDR3 reads CASSWEDQETQYF. CDR3 sequence (DNA): TGTGCCAGCAGTTGGGAGGACCAAGAGACCCAGTACTTC.

The chain carries TRBV3-1 (or the pseudogene TRBV3-2) and TRBJ1-4; D gene unclear. The CDR3 totals 12 residues. Per the germline V gene, CDR1 is LGHDT and CDR2 is YNNKEL (reference sequence). The V gene lost 0 bases and the J gene lost 14 bases, with 10 bases spanning the gap. As DNA, the CDR3 is TGTGCCAGCAGCCAAGATGAGTTTTTGCTGTTTTTT. It codes for CASSQDEFLLFF.

The chain couples TRBV9 to TRBJ2-1; D is possibly TRBD2 (6 bases). V was shortened by 3 bases and J by 10 bases, with 8 bases between the two germline ends. Looked up from germline, CDR1 is SGDLS and CDR2 is YYNGEE. This CDR3 has 11 residues. CDR3 loop: CASSGLAEQFF. Here the CDR3 DNA reads TGTGCCAGCAGCGGCCTAGCGGAGCAGTTCTTC.

CDR3 amino acids: CASSESPQGINTDTQYF. As DNA, the CDR3 is TGTGCCAGCAGTGAATCTCCCCAGGGGATTAACACAGATACGCAGTATTTT. V is TRBV2 and J is TRBJ2-3; possibly TRBD1 for D (6 bases). The CDR3 runs 17 residues. Trimming removed 2 bases at V and 2 bases at J, with 17 bases between. Germline assignment: CDR1 SNHLY and CDR2 FYNNEI.

A single count supports this clone. The V call is TRBV19, the J call TRBJ1-1; D call uncertain. The CDR3 runs to 15 residues. Between the trimmed V and J ends, which lost 3 bases and 5 bases, there was a span of 16 bases. CDR1 is LNHDA, CDR2 SQIVND, per germline (reference sequence). CDR3: CASSIRRLGGTEAFF. The CDR3 DNA follows: TGTGCCAGTAGTATTAGGCGTTTGGGAGGTACTGAAGCTTTCTTT.

The chain carries TRBV7-2 and TRBJ2-2; 14 bases map to TRBD2. The V gene's germline CDR1 is SGHTA and CDR2 FQGNSA. The CDR3 sequence is 16 residues long. With 9 bases clipped from V and 2 bases from J, the junction kept 5 bases outside the gene matches. The CDR3 loop is CASRLAGGINTGELFF. The CDR3 region has the DNA TGTGCCAGTAGACTAGCGGGAGGGATTAACACCGGGGAGCTGTTTTTT.

The chain combines TRBV29-1 with TRBJ2-3; 8 nucleotides line up with TRBD1. Germline V gene sequence: CDR1 SQVTM, CDR2 ANQGSEA. The V gene end was trimmed by 6 bases and the J gene end by 2 bases; junction bases not matched to a gene: 10. This CDR3 spans 15 amino acids. The CDR3 loop reads CSVVQGTGSTDTQYF. Written as DNA, the CDR3 is TGCAGCGTCGTTCAAGGGACAGGCTCCACAGATACGCAGTATTTT.

CDR3 bases: TGTGCCAGCAGCCTAGGGGTTTCGAACACTGAAGCTTTCTTT. Protein sequence: CASSLGVSNTEAFF. This rearrangement joins TRBV5-4 to TRBJ1-1; weak D call: TRBD1 (5 bases). The CDR3 totals 14 residues. V gave up 4 bases and J gave up 1 base, with 11 bases separating them. Germline V gene sequence: CDR1 SGHNT, CDR2 YYREEE (reference sequence). Together with reference TRBV5-4 and TRBJ1-1, the CDR3 gives the full variable domain: ETGVTQSPTHLIKTRGQQVTLRCSSQSGHNTVSWYQQALGQGPQFIFQYYREEENGRGNFPPRFSGLQFPNYSSELNVNALELDDSALYLCASSLGVSNTEAFFGQGTRLTVV.

V and J are TRBV2 and TRBJ1-1; TRBD1 agrees at 10 bases. There are 14 residues in the CDR3. Losses at the gene ends were 7 bases for V and 6 bases for J; bases not matched to a gene: 8. Germline CDR1 and CDR2: SNHLY and FYNNEI. DNA of the CDR3: TGTGCCAGCAATAGGGACAGGGGATATCCTGAAGCTTTCTTT. As protein: CASNRDRGYPEAFF.